This T cell receptor (beta chain) stems from a study of T cell responses to AZD1222 COVID-19 vaccine. Study results and limitations: Just 6 or 7 people given AZD1222 tested seropositive at baseline. Repertoires were obtained only post-peak T cell response. Epitopes outside B.1.351 and B.1.1.7 mutated regions reportedly drew nearly half of spike TCRs.

This table comes from immunoSEQ multiplex PCR, and its TCRdb copy is limited to in-frame clones, with some not included. Of approximately 79,000 clones in the sample, about 80% are singletons; the top ten hold roughly 1.3%. As to this clone: Its antigen remains unknown.

The junction had 18 bases not matched to a gene; V was cut back by 4 bases and J by 7 bases. Germline V gene sequence: CDR1 MNHEY, CDR2 SMNVEV (reference sequence). This CDR3 region has 17 residues. Sequencing used peripheral blood, obtained 28 days after the second AZD1222 dose. This clonotype was obtained from an adult who received the AZD1222 COVID-19 vaccine. The rearrangement joins TRBV27 to TRBJ2-7; TRBD1 matches at 8 bases. The CDR3 bases are TGTGCCAGCAGTTCACTTTATCGGAGACAGGGGTCGGAAGAGCAGTACTTC. As protein: CASSSLYRRQGSEEQYF.